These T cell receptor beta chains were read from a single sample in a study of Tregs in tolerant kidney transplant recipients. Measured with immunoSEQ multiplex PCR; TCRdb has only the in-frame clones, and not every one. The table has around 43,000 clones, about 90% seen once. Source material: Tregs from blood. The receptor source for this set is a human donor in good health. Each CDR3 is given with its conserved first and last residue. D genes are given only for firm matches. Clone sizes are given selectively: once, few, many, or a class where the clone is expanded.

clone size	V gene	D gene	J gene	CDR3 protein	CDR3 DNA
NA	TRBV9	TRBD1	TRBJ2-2	CASSRDRRGELFF	TGTGCCAGCAGCAGGGACAGGCGCGGGGAGCTGTTTTTT
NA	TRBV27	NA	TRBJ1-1	CASSHRVGSEAFF	TGTGCCAGCAGTCACAGGGTTGGATCTGAAGCTTTCTTT
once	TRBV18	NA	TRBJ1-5	CASSPSTGPQHF	TGTGCCAGCTCACCCTCAACAGGGCCCCAGCATTTT
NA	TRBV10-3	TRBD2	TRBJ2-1	CASASLRDYVTEQFF	TGTGCCAGCGCGAGCCTACGGGACTACGTGACTGAGCAGTTCTTC
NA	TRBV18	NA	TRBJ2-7	CASSPTGLRSYEQYF	TGTGCCAGCTCACCGACGGGGTTAAGGTCCTACGAGCAGTACTTC
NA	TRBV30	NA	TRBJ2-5	CAWSPWGAGAPETQYF	TGTGCCTGGAGTCCTTGGGGGGCGGGGGCGCCGGAGACCCAGTACTTC
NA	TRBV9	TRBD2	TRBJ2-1	CATSAGPYNEQFF	TGTGCCACCTCAGCGGGGCCTTACAATGAGCAGTTCTTC
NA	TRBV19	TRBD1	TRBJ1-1	CASSRDRGMNTEAFF	TGTGCCAGTAGTAGGGACAGGGGAATGAACACTGAAGCTTTCTTT
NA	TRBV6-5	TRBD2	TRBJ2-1	CASSQSGGSYNEQFF	TGTGCCAGCAGCCAAAGCGGGGGCTCCTACAATGAGCAGTTCTTC
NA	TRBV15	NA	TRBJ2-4	CATSLGGNLAKNIQYF	TGTGCCACCAGCCTAGGGGGTAACCTAGCCAAAAACATTCAGTACTTC
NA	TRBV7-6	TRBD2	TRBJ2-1	CASSLVRTSGYNEQFF	TGTGCCAGCAGCCTGGTTAGGACTAGCGGATACAATGAGCAGTTCTTC
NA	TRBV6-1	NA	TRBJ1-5	CASRLGGGQPQHF	TGTGCCAGCAGACTCGGGGGAGGTCAGCCCCAGCATTTT
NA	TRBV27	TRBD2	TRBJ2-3	CASSLFLAGGLTHTQYF	TGTGCCAGCAGTTTATTCTTAGCGGGGGGGCTTACCCATACGCAGTATTTT
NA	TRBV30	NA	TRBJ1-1	CAWSGRRMNTEAFF	TGTGCCTGGAGTGGACGCCGGATGAACACTGAAGCTTTCTTT
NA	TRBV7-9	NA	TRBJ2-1	CASSFNPQSGHYNEQFF	TGTGCCAGCAGTTTCAACCCCCAGTCAGGCCACTACAATGAGCAGTTCTTC
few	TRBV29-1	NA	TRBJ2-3	CSVERTDTDTQYF	TGCAGCGTTGAACGAACAGACACAGATACGCAGTATTTT
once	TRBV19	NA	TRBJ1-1	CASSMNGGPGVGAFF	TGTGCCAGTAGTATGAACGGGGGGCCCGGGGTTGGGGCTTTCTTT
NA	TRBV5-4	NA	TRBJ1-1	CASTGGIYPTEAFF	TGTGCCAGCACCGGGGGCATTTATCCCACTGAAGCTTTCTTT
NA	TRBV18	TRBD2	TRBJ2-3	CASSPLRLAGNTDTQYF	TGTGCCAGCTCACCCCTGAGACTAGCGGGAAACACAGATACGCAGTATTTT
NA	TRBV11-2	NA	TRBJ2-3	CASSYGSHRQYF	TGTGCCAGCAGCTACGGCTCCCATCGGCAGTATTTT
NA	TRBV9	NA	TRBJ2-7	CASSTRDAYEQYF	TGTGCCAGCAGTACCCGGGATGCCTACGAGCAGTACTTC
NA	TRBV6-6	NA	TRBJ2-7	CASSSPGTLYEQYF	TGTGCCAGCAGTTCCCCCGGGACACTCTACGAGCAGTACTTC
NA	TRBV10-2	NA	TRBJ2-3	CASSRGSMTDTQYF	TGCGCCAGCAGCCGAGGGAGTATGACAGATACGCAGTATTTT
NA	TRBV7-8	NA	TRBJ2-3	CASRRTDTQYF	TGTGCCAGCAGACGCACAGATACGCAGTATTTT
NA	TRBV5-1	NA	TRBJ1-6	CASSLAGGSYNSPLHF	TGCGCCAGCAGCTTGGCCGGGGGCTCCTATAATTCACCCCTCCACTTT
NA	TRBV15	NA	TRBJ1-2	CATYATGTMRGYTF	TGTGCCACCTATGCGACCGGGACAATGCGGGGCTACACCTTC
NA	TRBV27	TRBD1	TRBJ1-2	CASSSPGQGVSGYTF	TGTGCCAGCAGTTCCCCGGGACAGGGGGTTTCTGGCTACACCTTC
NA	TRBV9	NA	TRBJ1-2	CASSVMDLGYGYTF	TGTGCCAGCAGCGTAATGGACCTAGGCTATGGCTACACCTTC
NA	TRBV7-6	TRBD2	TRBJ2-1	CASTKLAPREQFF	TGTGCCAGCACGAAACTAGCGCCACGTGAGCAGTTCTTC
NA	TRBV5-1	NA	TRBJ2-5	CASNPGPQETQYF	TGCGCCAGCAACCCGGGACCCCAAGAGACCCAGTACTTC
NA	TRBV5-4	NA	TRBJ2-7	CASSRGGGRSYEQYF	TGTGCCAGCAGCCGCGGCGGAGGGCGCTCCTACGAGCAGTACTTC
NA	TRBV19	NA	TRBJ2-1	CASSRRFEQFF	TGTGCCAGTAGTCGACGATTCGAGCAGTTCTTC
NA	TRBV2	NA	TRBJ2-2	CASKGGLGTGELFF	TGTGCCAGCAAAGGAGGGTTGGGCACCGGGGAGCTGTTTTTT
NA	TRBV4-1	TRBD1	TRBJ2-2	CASSHPRGLGTGELFF	TGCGCCAGCAGCCACCCGAGGGGGCTGGGCACCGGGGAGCTGTTTTTT
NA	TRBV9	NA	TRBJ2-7	CASSPGGAKGYEQYF	TGTGCCAGCAGCCCGGGGGGCGCAAAAGGTTACGAGCAGTACTTC
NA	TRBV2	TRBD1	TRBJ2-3	CASSRQGGQRTDTQYF	TGTGCCAGCAGCAGACAGGGGGGCCAACGCACAGATACGCAGTATTTT